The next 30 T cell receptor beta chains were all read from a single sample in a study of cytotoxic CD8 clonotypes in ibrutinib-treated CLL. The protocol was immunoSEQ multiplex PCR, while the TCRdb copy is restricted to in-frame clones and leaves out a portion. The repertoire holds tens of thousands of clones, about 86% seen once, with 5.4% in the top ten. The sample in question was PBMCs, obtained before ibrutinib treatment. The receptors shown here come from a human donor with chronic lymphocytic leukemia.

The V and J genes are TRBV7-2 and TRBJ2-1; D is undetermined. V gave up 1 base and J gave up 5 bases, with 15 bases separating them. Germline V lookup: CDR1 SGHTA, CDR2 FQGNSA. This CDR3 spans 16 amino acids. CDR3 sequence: CASSLDPARPHNEQFF. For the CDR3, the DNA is TGTGCCAGCAGCTTAGATCCGGCCCGGCCACACAATGAGCAGTTCTTC.

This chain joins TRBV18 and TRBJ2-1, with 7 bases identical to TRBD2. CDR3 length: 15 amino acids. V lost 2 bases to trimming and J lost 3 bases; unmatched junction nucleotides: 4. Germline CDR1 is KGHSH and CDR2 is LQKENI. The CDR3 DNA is TGTGCCAGCTCACCAAACCTAGCGGACTACAATGAGCAGTTCTTC. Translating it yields CASSPNLADYNEQFF.

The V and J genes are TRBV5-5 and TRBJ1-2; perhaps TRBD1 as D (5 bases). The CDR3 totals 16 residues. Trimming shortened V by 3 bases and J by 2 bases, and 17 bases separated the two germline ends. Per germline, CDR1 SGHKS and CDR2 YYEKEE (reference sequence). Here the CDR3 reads CASSWRDRSGNYGYTF. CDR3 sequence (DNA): TGTGCCAGCAGCTGGAGGGACCGATCCGGAAACTATGGCTACACCTTC.

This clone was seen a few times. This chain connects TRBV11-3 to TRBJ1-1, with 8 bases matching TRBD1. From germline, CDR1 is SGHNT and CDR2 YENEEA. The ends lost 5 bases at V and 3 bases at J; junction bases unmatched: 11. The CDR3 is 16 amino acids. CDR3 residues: CASSDTSRQGYTEAFF. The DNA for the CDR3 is TGTGCCAGCAGCGATACGTCACGACAGGGGTACACTGAAGCTTTCTTT.

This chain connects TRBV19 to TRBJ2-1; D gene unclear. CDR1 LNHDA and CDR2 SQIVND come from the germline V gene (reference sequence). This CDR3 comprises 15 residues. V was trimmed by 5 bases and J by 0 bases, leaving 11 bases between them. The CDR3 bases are TGTGCCAGTAGTTTTGAACTCGGCTCCTACAATGAGCAGTTCTTC. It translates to CASSFELGSYNEQFF.

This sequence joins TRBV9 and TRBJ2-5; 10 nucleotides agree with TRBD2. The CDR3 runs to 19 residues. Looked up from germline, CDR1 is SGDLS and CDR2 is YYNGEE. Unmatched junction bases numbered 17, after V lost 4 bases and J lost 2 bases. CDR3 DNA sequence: TGTGCCAGCAGCCCTGAGGGGACTAGCGCCTGGATCACGCAAGAGACCCAGTACTTC. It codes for CASSPEGTSAWITQETQYF.

The CDR3 nucleotides read TGTGCCAGCTCATACGACAGGCCCAGAGTAGTCGGGGGCCTGACTAGCGGGGGACGTTACGAGCAGTACTTC. Residues: CASSYDRPRVVGGLTSGGRYEQYF. This chain uses TRBV18 with TRBJ2-7; 12 bases map to TRBD2. Germline assignment: CDR1 KGHSH and CDR2 LQKENI. V shed 5 bases and J 4 bases; nucleotides not matched to a gene: 33. The CDR3 is 24 residues long. Filled out from reference TRBV18 and TRBJ2-7, the complete variable domain reads NAGVMQNPRHLVRRRGQEARLRCSPMKGHSHVYWYRQLPEEGLKFMVYLQKENIIDESGMPKERFSAEFPKEGPSILRIQQVVRGDSAAYFCASSYDRPRVVGGLTSGGRYEQYFGPGTRLTVT.

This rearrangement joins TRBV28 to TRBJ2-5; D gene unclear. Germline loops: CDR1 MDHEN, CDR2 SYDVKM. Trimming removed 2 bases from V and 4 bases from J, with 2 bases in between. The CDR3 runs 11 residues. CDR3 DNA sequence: TGTGCCAGCAGTTTAATAGAGACCCAGTACTTC. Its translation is CASSLIETQYF.

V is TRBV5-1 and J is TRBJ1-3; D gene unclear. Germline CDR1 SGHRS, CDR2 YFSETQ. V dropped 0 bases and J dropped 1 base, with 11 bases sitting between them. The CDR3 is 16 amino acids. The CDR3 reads CASSLERSESGNTIYF. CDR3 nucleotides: TGCGCCAGCAGCTTGGAGCGCTCGGAATCTGGAAACACCATATATTTT. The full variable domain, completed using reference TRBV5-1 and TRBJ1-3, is KAGVTQTPRYLIKTRGQQVTLSCSPISGHRSVSWYQQTPGQGLQFLFEYFSETQRNKGNFPGRFSGRQFSNSRSEMNVSTLELGDSALYLCASSLERSESGNTIYFGEGSWLTVV.

This chain's CDR3 is CASSFDSNYGYTF. The CDR3 nucleotides are TGTGCCAGCAGCTTCGACAGCAACTATGGCTACACCTTC. V usage is TRBV7-3 and J usage is TRBJ1-2, with TRBD1 as a possible D gene (5 bases). Germline CDR1 and CDR2: SGHTA and FQGTGA. This CDR3 comprises 13 residues. Trimming left V 3 bases short and J 2 bases short, with 7 bases between.

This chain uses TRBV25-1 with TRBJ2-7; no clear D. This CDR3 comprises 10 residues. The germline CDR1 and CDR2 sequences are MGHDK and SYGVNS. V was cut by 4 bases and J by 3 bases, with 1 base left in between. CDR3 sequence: CASSGYEQYF. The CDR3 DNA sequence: TGTGCCAGCAGTGGCTACGAGCAGTACTTC.

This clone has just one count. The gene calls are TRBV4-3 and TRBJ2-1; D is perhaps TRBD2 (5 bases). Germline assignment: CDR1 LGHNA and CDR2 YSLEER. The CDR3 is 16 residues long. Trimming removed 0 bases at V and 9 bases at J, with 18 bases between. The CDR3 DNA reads TGCGCCAGCAGCCAAGATTACGCCAGCGGCGCCGGTGAGCAGTTCTTC. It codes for CASSQDYASGAGEQFF.

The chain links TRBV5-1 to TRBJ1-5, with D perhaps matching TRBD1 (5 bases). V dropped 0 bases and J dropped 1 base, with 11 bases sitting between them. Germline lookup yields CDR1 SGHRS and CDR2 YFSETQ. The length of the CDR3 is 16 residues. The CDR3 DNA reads TGCGCCAGCAGCTTGGATGCCAGGGAAAGCAATCAGCCCCAGCATTTT. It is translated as CASSLDARESNQPQHF.

The CDR3, as DNA: TGTGCCATCAGGGCGGGACAGGGCTACGAGCAGTACTTC. Amino acids: CAIRAGQGYEQYF. The rearrangement joins TRBV10-3 to TRBJ2-7; 9 bases are shared with TRBD1. Trimming cost V 6 bases and J 3 bases; bases outside gene matches: 3. Per the germline V gene, CDR1 is ENHRY and CDR2 is SYGVKD. CDR3 length: 13 amino acids.

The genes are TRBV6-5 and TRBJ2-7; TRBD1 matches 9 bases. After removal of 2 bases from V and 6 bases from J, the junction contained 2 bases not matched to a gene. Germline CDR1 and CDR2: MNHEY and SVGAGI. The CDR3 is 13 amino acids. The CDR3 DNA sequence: TGTGCCAGCAGTTACCCGGACAGGGGCGAGCAGTACTTC. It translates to CASSYPDRGEQYF.

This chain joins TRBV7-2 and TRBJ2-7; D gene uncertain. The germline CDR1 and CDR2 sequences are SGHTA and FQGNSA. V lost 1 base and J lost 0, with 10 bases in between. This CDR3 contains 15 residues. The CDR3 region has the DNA TGTGCCAGCAGCTTAGTTACAGCGAGCTCCTACGAGCAGTACTTC. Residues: CASSLVTASSYEQYF.

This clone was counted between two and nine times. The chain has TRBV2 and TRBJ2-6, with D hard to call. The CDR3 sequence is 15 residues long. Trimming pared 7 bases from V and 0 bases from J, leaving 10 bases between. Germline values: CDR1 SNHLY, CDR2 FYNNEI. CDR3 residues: CASKLSDSGANVLTF. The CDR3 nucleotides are TGTGCCAGCAAACTATCCGACTCTGGGGCCAACGTCCTGACTTTC.

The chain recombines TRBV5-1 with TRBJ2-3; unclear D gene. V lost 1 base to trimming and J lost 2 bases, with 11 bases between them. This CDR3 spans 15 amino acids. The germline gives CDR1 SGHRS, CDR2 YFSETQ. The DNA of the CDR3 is TGCGCCAGCAGCTTGCAACAGTCCTTCACAGATACGCAGTATTTT. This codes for CASSLQQSFTDTQYF.

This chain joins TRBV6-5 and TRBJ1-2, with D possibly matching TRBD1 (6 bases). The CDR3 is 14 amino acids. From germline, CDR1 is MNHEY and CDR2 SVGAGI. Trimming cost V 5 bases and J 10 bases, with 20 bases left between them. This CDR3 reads CASSGGPRGGDYTF. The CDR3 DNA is TGTGCCAGCAGTGGGGGTCCCAGGGGAGGGGACTACACCTTC.

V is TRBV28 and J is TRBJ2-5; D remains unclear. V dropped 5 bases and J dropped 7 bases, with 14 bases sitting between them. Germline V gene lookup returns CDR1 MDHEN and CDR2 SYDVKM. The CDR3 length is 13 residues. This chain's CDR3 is CASSPTTPVTQYF. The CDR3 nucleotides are TGTGCCAGCAGTCCGACGACCCCGGTGACCCAGTACTTC. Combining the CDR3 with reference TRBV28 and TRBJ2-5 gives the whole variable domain DVKVTQSSRYLVKRTGEKVFLECVQDMDHENMFWYRQDPGLGLRLIYFSYDVKMKEKGDIPEGYSVSREKKERFSLILESASTNQTSMYLCASSPTTPVTQYFGPGTRLLVL.

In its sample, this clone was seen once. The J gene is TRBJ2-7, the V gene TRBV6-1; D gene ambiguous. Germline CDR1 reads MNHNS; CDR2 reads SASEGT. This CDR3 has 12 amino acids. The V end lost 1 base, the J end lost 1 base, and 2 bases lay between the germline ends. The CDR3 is CASSEGSYEQYF. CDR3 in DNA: TGTGCCAGCAGTGAAGGGTCCTACGAGCAGTACTTC.

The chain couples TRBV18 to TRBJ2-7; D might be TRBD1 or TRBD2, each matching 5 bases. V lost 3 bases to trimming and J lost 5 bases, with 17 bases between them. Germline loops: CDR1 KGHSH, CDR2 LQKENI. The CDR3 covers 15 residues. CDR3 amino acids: CASSPRGDNGDEQYF. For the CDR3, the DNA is TGTGCCAGCTCACCTAGGGGAGACAACGGTGACGAGCAGTACTTC.

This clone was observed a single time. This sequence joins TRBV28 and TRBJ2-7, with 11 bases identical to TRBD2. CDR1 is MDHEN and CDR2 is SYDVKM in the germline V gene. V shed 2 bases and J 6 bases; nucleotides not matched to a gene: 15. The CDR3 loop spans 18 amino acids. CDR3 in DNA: TGTGCCAGCAGTTTAGGAACCGGGACTAGCGGATTAAGGGTCGAGCAGTACTTC. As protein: CASSLGTGTSGLRVEQYF.

The DNA for the CDR3 is TGTGCCTGGTCCAGACTAGCGGGGGAGACCCAGTACTTC. Its translation: CAWSRLAGETQYF. The chain combines TRBV30 with TRBJ2-5; 11 nucleotides align to TRBD2. J lost 5 bases, V lost 5 bases, and 4 bases had no gene match. CDR1 and CDR2 from the germline V gene are GTSNPN and SVGIG (reference sequence). The CDR3 runs to 13 residues. The whole variable domain, remainder taken from reference TRBV30 and TRBJ2-5, is SQTIHQWPATLVQPVGSPLSLECTVEGTSNPNLYWYRQAAGRGLQLLFYSVGIGQISSEVPQNLSASRPQDRQFILSSKKLLLSDSGFYLCAWSRLAGETQYFGPGTRLLVL.

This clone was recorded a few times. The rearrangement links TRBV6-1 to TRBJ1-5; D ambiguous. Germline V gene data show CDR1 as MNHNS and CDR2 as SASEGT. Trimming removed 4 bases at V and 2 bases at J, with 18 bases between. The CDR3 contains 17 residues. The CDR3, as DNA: TGTGCCAGCAGTGGGGTTGTTGGGTGGAGGGGCAATCAGCCCCAGCATTTT. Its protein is CASSGVVGWRGNQPQHF.

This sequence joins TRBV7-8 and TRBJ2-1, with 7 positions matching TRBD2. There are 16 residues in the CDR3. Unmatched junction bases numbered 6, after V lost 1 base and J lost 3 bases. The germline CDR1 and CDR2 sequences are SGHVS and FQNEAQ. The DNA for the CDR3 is TGTGCCAGCAGCTTAGTATTGGCGGGAGACTACAATGAGCAGTTCTTC. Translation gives CASSLVLAGDYNEQFF.

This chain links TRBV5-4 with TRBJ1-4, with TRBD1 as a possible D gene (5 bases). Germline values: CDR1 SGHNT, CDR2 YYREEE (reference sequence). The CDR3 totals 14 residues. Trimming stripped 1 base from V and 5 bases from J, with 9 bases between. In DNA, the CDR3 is TGTGCCAGCAGCTTGCGACAGATAAATGAAAAACTGTTTTTT. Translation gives CASSLRQINEKLFF.

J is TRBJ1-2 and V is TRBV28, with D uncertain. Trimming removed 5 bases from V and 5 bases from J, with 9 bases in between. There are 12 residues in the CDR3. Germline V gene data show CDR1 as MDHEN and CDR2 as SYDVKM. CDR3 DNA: TGTGCCAGCAGTCTCGTAAGATATGGCTACACCTTC. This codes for CASSLVRYGYTF.

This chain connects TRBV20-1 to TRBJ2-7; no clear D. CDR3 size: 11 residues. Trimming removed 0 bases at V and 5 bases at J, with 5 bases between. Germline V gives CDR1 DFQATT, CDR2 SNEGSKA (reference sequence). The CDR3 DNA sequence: TGCAGTGCTAGAGATATCCACGAGCAGTACTTC. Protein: CSARDIHEQYF.

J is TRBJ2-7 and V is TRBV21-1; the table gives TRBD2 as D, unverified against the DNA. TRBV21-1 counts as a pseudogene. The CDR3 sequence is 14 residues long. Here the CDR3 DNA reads TGTGCCAGCAGCAAAGGAAGCGCCAACTACGAGCAGTACTTC. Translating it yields CASSKGSANYEQYF.